The 20 T cell receptor beta chains below come from one sample, sequenced in a study of blood T cell repertoires in COVID-19. Sequencing was performed with immunoSEQ multiplex PCR; in TCRdb, only in-frame clones are kept and a portion is missing. The sample carries some 64,000 clones, almost 85% recorded once. Sequenced sample: peripheral blood. The receptors originated from a man aged 60 to 69 with COVID-19, enrolled during active disease.

The chain carries TRBV27 and TRBJ1-4; 10 positions agree with TRBD1. Germline CDR1 reads MNHEY; CDR2 reads SMNVEV (reference sequence). The CDR3 spans 14 residues. V lost 3 bases to trimming and J lost 6 bases; unmatched junction nucleotides: 1. The CDR3 DNA sequence: TGTGCCAGCAGTTTCGACAGGGGGCATGAAAAACTGTTTTTT. Translated: CASSFDRGHEKLFF.

J is TRBJ2-7 and V is TRBV2, with 7 positions matching TRBD2. Germline values: CDR1 SNHLY, CDR2 FYNNEI. The CDR3 covers 13 residues. V was clipped by 6 bases and J by 2 bases; unmatched bases: 4. The CDR3 nucleotides are TGTGCCAGCAGGGGACTAACGGCCTACGAGCAGTACTTC. Encoded protein: CASRGLTAYEQYF.

The J gene is TRBJ2-3, the V gene TRBV30; a weak D match, TRBD2 (6 bases). V was pared by 3 bases and J by 1 base, with 14 bases between. This CDR3 region has 15 residues. From germline, CDR1 is GTSNPN and CDR2 SVGIG (reference sequence). This chain's CDR3 is CAWRPMLAGTDTQYF. The CDR3 DNA is TGTGCCTGGAGACCAATGTTAGCGGGCACAGATACGCAGTATTTT.

The chain joins TRBV2 to TRBJ2-3; TRBD2 aligns across 11 bases. The CDR3 covers 15 residues. Germline V gene sequence: CDR1 SNHLY, CDR2 FYNNEI. V gave up 6 bases and J gave up 4 bases; unmatched junction bases: 6. CDR3 region: CASRGSGGVPDTQYF. DNA for the CDR3: TGTGCCAGCAGGGGTAGCGGGGGGGTTCCAGATACGCAGTATTTT.

The chain carries TRBV3-1 (or the pseudogene TRBV3-2) and TRBJ2-2, with no clear D. The CDR3 totals 15 residues. Germline loops: CDR1 LGHDT, CDR2 YNNKEL (reference sequence). V lost 2 bases and J 0 bases, leaving 7 bases between the germline ends. CDR3: CASSQYTSNTGELFF. CDR3 coding DNA: TGTGCCAGCAGCCAATACACCTCGAACACCGGGGAGCTGTTTTTT.

The chain recombines TRBV11-3 with TRBJ2-3; weak D call: TRBD2 (6 bases). Trimming stripped 5 bases from V and 1 base from J, with 19 bases between. Germline V lookup: CDR1 SGHNT, CDR2 YENEEA. The CDR3 loop spans 17 amino acids. The CDR3 region has the DNA TGTGCCAGCAGCCAGCGTGTCGGCGGGATCGGCACAGATACGCAGTATTTT. It translates to CASSQRVGGIGTDTQYF.

The chain carries TRBV30 and TRBJ1-2; a weak D match, TRBD1 (6 bases). CDR1 is GTSNPN and CDR2 is SVGIG in the germline V gene (reference sequence). With 1 base removed from V and 7 bases from J, the gap between germline ends came to 19 bases. This CDR3 spans 15 amino acids. The CDR3 DNA sequence: TGTGCCTGGAGTGACCTGGGGGGGCGTAGTAGTGGCTACACCTTC. Protein: CAWSDLGGRSSGYTF.

The V and J genes are TRBV9 and TRBJ2-5, with 9 bases matching TRBD2. The germline gives CDR1 SGDLS, CDR2 YYNGEE. The CDR3 runs to 15 residues. J lost 5 bases, V lost 3 bases, and 8 bases had no gene match. The DNA of the CDR3 is TGTGCCAGCAGCGCCCTCATAGCGGGGGCGGAGACCCAGTACTTC. As protein: CASSALIAGAETQYF. Full variable domain (remainder filled in from reference TRBV9 and TRBJ2-5): DSGVTQTPKHLITATGQRVTLRCSPRSGDLSVYWYQQSLDQGLQFLIQYYNGEERAKGNILERFSAQQFPDLHSELNLSSLELGDSALYFCASSALIAGAETQYFGPGTRLLVL.

V usage is TRBV6-5 and J usage is TRBJ1-4; TRBD1 matches at 7 bases. Germline V gives CDR1 MNHEY, CDR2 SVGAGI. The V gene end was trimmed by 0 bases and the J gene end by 3 bases; junction bases not matched to a gene: 4. The length of the CDR3 is 16 residues. This CDR3 is CASSYSIGTANEKLFF. Here the CDR3 DNA reads TGTGCCAGCAGTTACTCGATAGGGACAGCTAATGAAAAACTGTTTTTT.

The V gene is TRBV12-3 or TRBV12-4, the J gene TRBJ1-5; a possible D gene is TRBD1 (5 bases). The V and J ends lost 6 bases and 4 bases respectively, with 10 bases between them. This CDR3 region has 13 residues. The CDR3 sequence is CASRQALNQPQHF. The CDR3, as DNA: TGTGCCAGCAGACAGGCGTTAAATCAGCCCCAGCATTTT.

In nucleotides, the CDR3 is TGTGCCATCAGTGGATCCGGGACTACGAACACCGGGGAGCTGTTTTTT. Protein: CAISGSGTTNTGELFF. The chain is built from TRBV10-3 and TRBJ2-2; 7 bases are shared with TRBD2. Looked up from germline, CDR1 is ENHRY and CDR2 is SYGVKD. This CDR3 is 16 amino acids long. V gave up 4 bases and J gave up 0 bases; unmatched junction bases: 5.

The rearrangement uses TRBV29-1 and TRBJ2-7, with 7 bases matching TRBD2. The CDR3 runs to 13 residues. Germline V lookup: CDR1 SQVTM, CDR2 ANQGSEA. With V trimmed by 7 bases and J by 0 bases, 6 bases remained unmatched. CDR3 nucleotide sequence: TGCAGCGGTGTAGCGGGTAGCTCCTACGAGCAGTACTTC. Encoded protein: CSGVAGSSYEQYF.

In DNA form, the CDR3 reads TGTGCCAGCAGTCGCATCCAGGGTTTCAATCAGCCCCAGCATTTT. The encoded protein is CASSRIQGFNQPQHF. The rearrangement uses TRBV6-5 and TRBJ1-5; D perhaps matches TRBD1 (5 bases). Per the germline V gene, CDR1 is MNHEY and CDR2 is SVGAGI. The CDR3 sequence is 15 residues long. Between the trimmed V and J ends, which lost 5 bases and 3 bases, there was a span of 14 bases.

The chain joins TRBV2 to TRBJ2-7; a possible D gene is TRBD2 (5 bases). V lost 3 bases and J lost 0, with 9 bases in between. The germline gives CDR1 SNHLY, CDR2 FYNNEI. The CDR3 runs to 14 residues. This CDR3 reads CASSDERSSYEQYF. CDR3 nucleotide sequence: TGTGCCAGCAGTGATGAGCGGAGCTCCTACGAGCAGTACTTC. The full variable domain, rest sourced from reference TRBV2 and TRBJ2-7, is EPEVTQTPSHQVTQMGQEVILRCVPISNHLYFYWYRQILGQKVEFLVSFYNNEISEKSEIFDDQFSVERPDGSNFTLKIRSTKLEDSAMYFCASSDERSSYEQYFGPGTRLTVT.

The chain couples TRBV5-1 to TRBJ1-2, with D tentatively TRBD1 (5 bases). This CDR3 spans 13 amino acids. The V gene lost 0 bases and the J gene lost 7 bases, with 10 bases spanning the gap. Looked up from germline, CDR1 is SGHRS and CDR2 is YFSETQ. The CDR3 is CASSLAGAGGYTF. The DNA of the CDR3 is TGCGCCAGCAGCTTGGCTGGGGCAGGTGGCTACACCTTC.

V and J are TRBV3-1 (or the pseudogene TRBV3-2) and TRBJ1-4, with a possible D match to TRBD1 (5 bases). Germline V gives CDR1 LGHDT, CDR2 YNNKEL (reference sequence). The germline V and J ends were trimmed by 0 bases and 6 bases, with 17 bases remaining between them. The CDR3 sequence is 17 residues long. The CDR3 spells CASSQEATGGFHEKLFF. CDR3 in DNA: TGTGCCAGCAGCCAAGAAGCTACCGGGGGGTTTCATGAAAAACTGTTTTTT.

This chain uses TRBV7-3 with TRBJ2-7; TRBD2 matches 13 bases. The length of the CDR3 is 14 residues. V lost 5 bases to trimming and J lost 3 bases; unmatched junction nucleotides: 1. Germline CDR1 is SGHTA and CDR2 is FQGTGA. Written as DNA, the CDR3 is TGTGCCAGCAGCGGACTAGCGGGAGTCTACGAGCAGTACTTC. Translated, it gives CASSGLAGVYEQYF.

The chain couples TRBV2 to TRBJ1-4; D possibly corresponds to TRBD1 (6 bases). CDR1 is SNHLY and CDR2 is FYNNEI in the germline V gene. The V gene lost 5 bases and the J gene lost 0 bases, with 10 bases spanning the gap. The CDR3 contains 15 residues. Here the CDR3 DNA reads TGTGCCAGCAGTCCCACAGGGACAACTAATGAAAAACTGTTTTTT. Its protein is CASSPTGTTNEKLFF.

The chain carries TRBV7-9 and TRBJ2-1; 9 nucleotides line up with TRBD2. CDR3 length equals 15 residues. V dropped 5 bases and J dropped 2; count of bases not matched to a gene: 4. Germline V gene sequence: CDR1 SEHNR, CDR2 FQNEAQ (reference sequence). The CDR3: CASSTSGGPYNEQFF. The DNA of the CDR3 is TGTGCCAGCAGCACGAGCGGGGGGCCCTACAATGAGCAGTTCTTC.

This chain uses TRBV28 with TRBJ1-2; perhaps TRBD1 as D (6 bases). The CDR3 sequence is 19 residues long. V shed 6 bases and J shed 0 bases, with 26 bases lying between them. Germline V gene data show CDR1 as MDHEN and CDR2 as SYDVKM. DNA for the CDR3: TGTGCCAGCAGCCAGGACAGACTCAGACTCCTTTTAGCTAACTATGGCTACACCTTC. Protein product: CASSQDRLRLLLANYGYTF.